This is a list of T cell receptor beta chains from one sample in a study of spatial heterogeneity in lung cancer. One entry per CDR3 protein results from TCRdb running MiXCR on the 5' RACE reads. Found here are approximately 25,000 distinct CDR3 sequences, approximately 7% of them singletons; the top ten hold 13% to 15%. The specimen was PBMCs, collected at surgery. Source of these receptors: a male donor with early-stage non-small cell lung cancer. Each CDR3 is given with its conserved first and last residue. The D gene is left open where the match is weak. Expanded clones are given a class, and other clones once, few, many or no size at all.

j_gene: TRBJ1-6
v_gene: TRBV20-1
abundance: many
d_gene: TRBD1
CDR3aa: CSATGQGRSPLHF
CDR3nt: TGCAGTGCTACCGGACAGGGGAGGTCACCCCTCCACTTT

j_gene: TRBJ1-5
v_gene: TRBV5-8
abundance: many
d_gene: -
CDR3aa: CASSLLFEQGGWSNQPQHF
CDR3nt: TGTGCCAGCAGCTTGCTTTTTGAACAGGGAGGTTGGAGCAATCAGCCCCAGCATTTT

j_gene: TRBJ2-1
v_gene: TRBV2
abundance: few
d_gene: -
CDR3aa: CASSEVRGSSYNEQFF
CDR3nt: TGTGCCAGCAGTGAAGTTCGAGGGAGCTCCTACAATGAGCAGTTCTTC

j_gene: TRBJ2-7
v_gene: TRBV29-1
abundance: -
d_gene: -
CDR3aa: CSVGVAGTSYEQYF
CDR3nt: TGCAGCGTTGGGGTGGCAGGGACGTCCTACGAGCAGTACTTC

j_gene: TRBJ1-6
v_gene: TRBV2
abundance: many
d_gene: -
CDR3aa: CASRGGYNSPLHF
CDR3nt: TGTGCCAGCAGGGGCGGATATAATTCACCCCTCCACTTT

j_gene: TRBJ1-5
v_gene: TRBV10-3
abundance: medium-sized
d_gene: -
CDR3aa: CAISFDGGNNQPQHF
CDR3nt: TGTGCCATCAGTTTCGACGGGGGAAACAATCAGCCCCAGCATTTT

j_gene: TRBJ1-1
v_gene: TRBV7-9
abundance: many
d_gene: -
CDR3aa: CASSIGPVEAFF
CDR3nt: TGTGCCAGCAGCATCGGGCCGGTTGAAGCTTTCTTT

j_gene: TRBJ1-2
v_gene: TRBV20-1
abundance: many
d_gene: -
CDR3aa: CSATPGLTYGYTF
CDR3nt: TGCAGTGCAACACCGGGACTGACATATGGCTACACCTTC

j_gene: TRBJ2-7
v_gene: TRBV28
abundance: medium-sized
d_gene: -
CDR3aa: CASALLDYEQYF
CDR3nt: TGTGCCAGCGCCCTCCTCGACTACGAGCAGTACTTC

j_gene: TRBJ2-3
v_gene: TRBV28
abundance: many
d_gene: -
CDR3aa: CASRFDRRTQYF
CDR3nt: TGTGCCAGCAGATTTGACAGGAGGACGCAGTATTTT

j_gene: TRBJ1-2
v_gene: TRBV7-8
abundance: many
d_gene: -
CDR3aa: CASSRGTAGRSYTF
CDR3nt: TGTGCCAGCAGCAGAGGGACGGCGGGCAGGAGCTACACCTTC

j_gene: TRBJ2-2
v_gene: TRBV4-1
abundance: few
d_gene: -
CDR3aa: CASAVGGHVGELFF
CDR3nt: TGCGCCAGCGCCGTGGGGGGCCATGTCGGGGAGCTGTTTTTT

j_gene: TRBJ2-3
v_gene: TRBV4-2
abundance: many
d_gene: -
CDR3aa: CASSQDPADTQYF
CDR3nt: TGTGCCAGCAGCCAAGATCCGGCGGATACGCAGTATTTT

j_gene: TRBJ1-5
v_gene: TRBV12-3/TRBV12-4
abundance: many
d_gene: -
CDR3aa: CASSLKAGASNQPQHF
CDR3nt: TGTGCCAGCAGTTTAAAGGCAGGGGCTAGCAATCAGCCCCAGCATTTT

j_gene: TRBJ2-7
v_gene: TRBV4-3
abundance: few
d_gene: -
CDR3aa: CASSQQTTIYEQYF
CDR3nt: TGCGCCAGCAGCCAACAGACAACCATCTACGAGCAGTACTTC

j_gene: TRBJ2-1
v_gene: TRBV28
abundance: many
d_gene: -
CDR3aa: CASRGQSSYNEQFF
CDR3nt: TGTGCCAGCAGGGGTCAGAGCTCCTACAATGAGCAGTTCTTC

j_gene: TRBJ2-7
v_gene: TRBV28
abundance: -
d_gene: -
CDR3aa: CASSPQGLYEQYF
CDR3nt: TGTGCCAGCAGTCCACAGGGTCTGTACGAGCAGTACTTC

j_gene: TRBJ2-3
v_gene: TRBV27
abundance: -
d_gene: TRBD1
CDR3aa: CASSPQGAGTDTQYF
CDR3nt: TGTGCCAGCAGTCCTCAGGGGGCTGGCACAGATACGCAGTATTTT

j_gene: TRBJ2-2
v_gene: TRBV25-1
abundance: many
d_gene: TRBD1
CDR3aa: CASSPLRTGLFIAGELFF
CDR3nt: TGTGCCAGCAGTCCCCTTCGGACAGGTCTTTTTATTGCCGGGGAGCTGTTTTTT

j_gene: TRBJ2-7
v_gene: TRBV5-6
abundance: many
d_gene: -
CDR3aa: CASSFRAFSYEQYF
CDR3nt: TGTGCCAGCAGCTTTCGGGCCTTTTCCTACGAGCAGTACTTC

j_gene: TRBJ2-3
v_gene: TRBV20-1
abundance: many
d_gene: -
CDR3aa: CSARGKGAGTDTQYF
CDR3nt: TGCAGTGCTAGAGGGAAGGGAGCGGGCACAGATACGCAGTATTTT

j_gene: TRBJ2-7
v_gene: TRBV28
abundance: medium-sized
d_gene: TRBD2
CDR3aa: CASRTSGRHEQYF
CDR3nt: TGTGCCAGCCGGACTAGCGGCCGCCACGAGCAGTACTTC

j_gene: TRBJ2-3
v_gene: TRBV29-1
abundance: many
d_gene: -
CDR3aa: CSVQLTDTQYF
CDR3nt: TGCAGCGTTCAATTGACAGATACGCAGTATTTT

j_gene: TRBJ2-7
v_gene: TRBV5-1
abundance: many
d_gene: -
CDR3aa: CASSPGQRSYEQYF
CDR3nt: TGCGCCAGCAGCCCGGGGCAGCGAAGCTACGAGCAGTACTTC

j_gene: TRBJ1-5
v_gene: TRBV7-8
abundance: few
d_gene: -
CDR3aa: CASSHSNQPQHF
CDR3nt: TGTGCCAGCAGCCATAGCAATCAGCCCCAGCATTTT

j_gene: TRBJ2-4
v_gene: TRBV12-3/TRBV12-4
abundance: many
d_gene: TRBD2
CDR3aa: CASSAGTSGLAKNIQYF
CDR3nt: TGTGCCAGCAGTGCAGGGACTAGCGGTTTAGCCAAAAACATTCAGTACTTC

j_gene: TRBJ2-7
v_gene: TRBV20-1
abundance: many
d_gene: TRBD2
CDR3aa: CSARGGLAGGFYEQYF
CDR3nt: TGCAGTGCTAGAGGGGGACTAGCGGGAGGTTTCTACGAGCAGTACTTC

j_gene: TRBJ2-5
v_gene: TRBV5-1
abundance: many
d_gene: TRBD2
CDR3aa: CASSLTSGQETQYF
CDR3nt: TGCGCCAGCAGCTTAACTAGCGGACAAGAGACCCAGTACTTC

j_gene: TRBJ2-1
v_gene: TRBV5-4
abundance: few
d_gene: -
CDR3aa: CASSSPDGSSYNEQFF
CDR3nt: TGTGCCAGCAGCTCCCCCGACGGAAGCTCCTACAATGAGCAGTTCTTC

j_gene: TRBJ1-2
v_gene: TRBV10-2
abundance: many
d_gene: -
CDR3aa: CASSTTRDNYGYTF
CDR3nt: TGCGCCAGCAGTACGACACGAGATAACTATGGCTACACCTTC

j_gene: TRBJ1-2
v_gene: TRBV5-1
abundance: many
d_gene: -
CDR3aa: CASSSARTYQPNYGYTF
CDR3nt: TGCGCCAGCAGCTCAGCCCGGACATACCAACCTAACTATGGCTACACCTTC

j_gene: TRBJ2-4
v_gene: TRBV7-9
abundance: -
d_gene: -
CDR3aa: CASSLGGASNIQYF
CDR3nt: TGTGCCAGCAGCTTAGGGGGCGCATCCAACATTCAGTACTTC

j_gene: TRBJ1-1
v_gene: TRBV11-3
abundance: many
d_gene: TRBD1
CDR3aa: CASSSRTGEGTEAFF
CDR3nt: TGTGCCAGCAGCTCCCGGACAGGGGAAGGGACTGAAGCTTTCTTT